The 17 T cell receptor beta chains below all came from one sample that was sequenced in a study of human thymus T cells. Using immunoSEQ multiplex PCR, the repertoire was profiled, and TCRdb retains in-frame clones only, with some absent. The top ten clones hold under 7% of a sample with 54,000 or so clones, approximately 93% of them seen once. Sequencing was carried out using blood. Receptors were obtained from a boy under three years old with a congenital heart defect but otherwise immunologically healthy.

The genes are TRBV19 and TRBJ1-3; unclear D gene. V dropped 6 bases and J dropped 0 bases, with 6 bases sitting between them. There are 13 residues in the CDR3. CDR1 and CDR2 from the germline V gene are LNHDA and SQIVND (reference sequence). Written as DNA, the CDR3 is TGTGCCAGTAGACCCTCCTCTGGAAACACCATATATTTT. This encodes CASRPSSGNTIYF.

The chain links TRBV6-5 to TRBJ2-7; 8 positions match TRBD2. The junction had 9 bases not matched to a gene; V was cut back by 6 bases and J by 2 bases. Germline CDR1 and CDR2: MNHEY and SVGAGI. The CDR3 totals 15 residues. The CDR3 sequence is CASSYSGEKTYEQYF. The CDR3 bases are TGTGCCAGCAGCTATAGCGGGGAGAAAACCTACGAGCAGTACTTC.

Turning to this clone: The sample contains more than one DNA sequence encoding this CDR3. DNA of the CDR3: TGTGCCTGGAGTATGGGGGTCTATGGCTACACCTTC. Protein product: CAWSMGVYGYTF. This chain connects TRBV30 to TRBJ1-2, with D tentatively TRBD1 (5 bases). Trimming shortened V by 2 bases and J by 4 bases, and 8 bases separated the two germline ends. Looked up from germline, CDR1 is GTSNPN and CDR2 is SVGIG (reference sequence). CDR3 length: 12 residues.

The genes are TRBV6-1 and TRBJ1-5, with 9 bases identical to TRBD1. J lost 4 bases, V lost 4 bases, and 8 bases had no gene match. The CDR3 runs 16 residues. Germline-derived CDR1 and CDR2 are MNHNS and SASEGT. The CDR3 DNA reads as TGTGCCAGCAGTGGACGGGGACAGGGTCTTAATCAGCCCCAGCATTTT. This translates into CASSGRGQGLNQPQHF.

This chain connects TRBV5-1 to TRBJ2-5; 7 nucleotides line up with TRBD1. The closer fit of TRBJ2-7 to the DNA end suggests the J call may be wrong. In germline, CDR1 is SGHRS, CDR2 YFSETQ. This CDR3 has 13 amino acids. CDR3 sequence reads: CASTSQGAYEQYF. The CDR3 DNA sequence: TGCGCCAGCACCTCCCAGGGGGCCTACGAGCAGTACTTC.

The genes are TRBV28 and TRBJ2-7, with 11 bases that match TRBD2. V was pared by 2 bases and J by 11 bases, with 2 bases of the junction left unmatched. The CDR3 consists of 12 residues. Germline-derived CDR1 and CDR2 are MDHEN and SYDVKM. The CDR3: CASSLVTSGEYF. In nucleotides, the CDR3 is TGTGCCAGCAGTTTAGTGACTAGCGGGGAGTACTTC.

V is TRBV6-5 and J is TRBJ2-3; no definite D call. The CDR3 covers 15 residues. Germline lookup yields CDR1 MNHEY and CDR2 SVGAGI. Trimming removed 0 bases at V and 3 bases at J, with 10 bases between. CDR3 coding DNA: TGTGCCAGCAGTTACTCGAATGTAGAAACAGATACGCAGTATTTT. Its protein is CASSYSNVETDTQYF.

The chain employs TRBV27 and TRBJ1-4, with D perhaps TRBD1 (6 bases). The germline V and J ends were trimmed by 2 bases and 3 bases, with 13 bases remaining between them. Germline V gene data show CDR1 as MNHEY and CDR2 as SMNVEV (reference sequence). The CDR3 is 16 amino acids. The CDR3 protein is CASSLGTGFANEKLFF. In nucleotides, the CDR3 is TGTGCCAGCAGTTTAGGTACAGGGTTTGCTAATGAAAAACTGTTTTTT.

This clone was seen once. The CDR3 loop reads CASSTPEPGYEQYF. CDR3 DNA: TGTGCCAGCTCAACCCCGGAGCCGGGTTACGAGCAGTACTTC. The V gene is TRBV18, the J gene TRBJ2-7; D not certain. Trimming pared 5 bases from V and 4 bases from J, leaving 15 bases between. The CDR3 length is 14 residues. The germline gives CDR1 KGHSH, CDR2 LQKENI.

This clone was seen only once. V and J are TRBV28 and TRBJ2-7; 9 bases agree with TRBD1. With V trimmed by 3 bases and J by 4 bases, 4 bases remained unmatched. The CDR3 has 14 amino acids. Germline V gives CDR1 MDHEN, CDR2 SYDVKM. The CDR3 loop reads CASSFGTGSYEQYF. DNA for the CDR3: TGTGCCAGCAGTTTTGGGACAGGGTCTTACGAGCAGTACTTC. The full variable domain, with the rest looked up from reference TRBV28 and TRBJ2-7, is DVKVTQSSRYLVKRTGEKVFLECVQDMDHENMFWYRQDPGLGLRLIYFSYDVKMKEKGDIPEGYSVSREKKERFSLILESASTNQTSMYLCASSFGTGSYEQYFGPGTRLTVT.

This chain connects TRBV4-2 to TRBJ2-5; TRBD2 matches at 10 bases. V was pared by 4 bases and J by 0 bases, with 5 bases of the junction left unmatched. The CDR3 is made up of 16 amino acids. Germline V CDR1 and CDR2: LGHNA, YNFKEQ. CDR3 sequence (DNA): TGTGCCAGCAGCCCCCTAGCGGGGGCCAACCAAGAGACCCAGTACTTC. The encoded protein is CASSPLAGANQETQYF.

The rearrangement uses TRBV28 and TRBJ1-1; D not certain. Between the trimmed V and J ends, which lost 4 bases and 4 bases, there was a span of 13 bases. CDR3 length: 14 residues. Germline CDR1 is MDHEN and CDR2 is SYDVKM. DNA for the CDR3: TGTGCCAGCAGTTGGGCCCCGAGGACCACTGAAGCTTTCTTT. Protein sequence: CASSWAPRTTEAFF.

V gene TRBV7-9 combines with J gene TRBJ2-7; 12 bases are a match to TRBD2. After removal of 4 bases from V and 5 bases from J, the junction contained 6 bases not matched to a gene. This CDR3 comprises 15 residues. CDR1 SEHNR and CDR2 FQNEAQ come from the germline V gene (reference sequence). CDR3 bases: TGTGCCAGCAGCTCACTAGCGGGAGGAGGAGACGAGCAGTACTTC. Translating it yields CASSSLAGGGDEQYF.

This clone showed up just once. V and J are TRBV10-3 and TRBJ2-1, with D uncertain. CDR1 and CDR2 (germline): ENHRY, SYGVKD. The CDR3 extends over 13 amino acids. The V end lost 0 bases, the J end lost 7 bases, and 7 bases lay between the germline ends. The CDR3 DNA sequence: TGTGCCATCAGTGAGTCTACGTTGAATGAGCAGTTCTTC. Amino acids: CAISESTLNEQFF.

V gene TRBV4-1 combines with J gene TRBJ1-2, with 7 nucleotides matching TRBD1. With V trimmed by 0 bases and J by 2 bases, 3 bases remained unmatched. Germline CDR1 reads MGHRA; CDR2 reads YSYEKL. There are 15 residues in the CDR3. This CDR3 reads CASSQDPGGNYGYTF. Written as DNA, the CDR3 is TGCGCCAGCAGCCAAGACCCAGGGGGAAACTATGGCTACACCTTC.

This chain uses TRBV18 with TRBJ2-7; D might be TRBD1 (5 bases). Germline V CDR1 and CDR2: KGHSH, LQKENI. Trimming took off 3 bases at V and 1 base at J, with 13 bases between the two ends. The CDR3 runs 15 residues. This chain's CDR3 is CASSPGSAGSYEQYF. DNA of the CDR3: TGTGCCAGCTCACCGGGGTCGGCAGGGTCCTACGAGCAGTACTTC.

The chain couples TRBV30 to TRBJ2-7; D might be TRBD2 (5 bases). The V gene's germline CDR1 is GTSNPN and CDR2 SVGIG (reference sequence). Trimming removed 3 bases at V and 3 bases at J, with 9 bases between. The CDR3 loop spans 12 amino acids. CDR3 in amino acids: CAWSRGVYEQYF. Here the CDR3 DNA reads TGTGCCTGGAGCCGGGGAGTCTACGAGCAGTACTTC. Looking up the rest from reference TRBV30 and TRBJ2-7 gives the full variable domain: SQTIHQWPATLVQPVGSPLSLECTVEGTSNPNLYWYRQAAGRGLQLLFYSVGIGQISSEVPQNLSASRPQDRQFILSSKKLLLSDSGFYLCAWSRGVYEQYFGPGTRLTVT.